These 4 T cell receptor beta chains were sequenced from one sample in a study of identical twins. TCRdb independently ran MiXCR on the 5' RACE reads; one entry per CDR3 protein. This sample yields a few hundred thousand distinct CDR3 sequences, of which around 9.7% are seen a single time; 8% to 10% belongs to the top ten. The sample was naive T cells sorted from blood. The receptors derive from a woman in her 50s in good health.

This clonotype was counted ten times or more. The chain couples TRBV7-9 to TRBJ2-1; TRBD1 is a possible D gene (6 bases). The germline gives CDR1 SEHNR, CDR2 FQNEAQ (reference sequence). V dropped 5 bases and J dropped 11 bases, with 10 bases sitting between them. The CDR3 spans 11 residues. This CDR3 reads CASSLDSQQFF. CDR3 nucleotides: TGTGCCAGCAGCCTGGACAGCCAGCAGTTCTTC.

J is TRBJ2-1 and V is TRBV20-1, with no clear D. V was shortened by 5 bases and J by 5 bases, with 10 bases between the two germline ends. The CDR3 covers 12 residues. Germline CDR1 DFQATT, CDR2 SNEGSKA (reference sequence). In DNA form, the CDR3 reads TGCAGTGCTGAGGACCAAGACAATGAGCAGTTCTTC. This sequence encodes CSAEDQDNEQFF.

The rearrangement links TRBV18 to TRBJ1-2, with TRBD1 matching 12 bases. The length of the CDR3 is 18 residues. Germline trimming cut 1 base from V and 4 bases from J; bases unmatched to any gene: 10. Germline CDR1 KGHSH, CDR2 LQKENI. CDR3 DNA sequence: TGTGCCAGCTCACCACTAAAGGGACAGGGGGCCGCCGGCTATGGCTACACCTTC. This codes for CASSPLKGQGAAGYGYTF. Variable domain in full (rest from reference TRBV18 and TRBJ1-2): NAGVMQNPRHLVRRRGQEARLRCSPMKGHSHVYWYRQLPEEGLKFMVYLQKENIIDESGMPKERFSAEFPKEGPSILRIQQVVRGDSAAYFCASSPLKGQGAAGYGYTFGSGTRLTVV.

The chain links TRBV6-1 to TRBJ1-2; D unclear. The germline CDR1 and CDR2 sequences are MNHNS and SASEGT. The CDR3 runs to 13 residues. Trimming took 2 bases from V and 8 from J, leaving 12 bases between them. The CDR3 sequence is CASSESRLSGYTF. The CDR3 nucleotides are TGTGCCAGCAGTGAAAGCCGGCTGTCCGGCTACACCTTC.